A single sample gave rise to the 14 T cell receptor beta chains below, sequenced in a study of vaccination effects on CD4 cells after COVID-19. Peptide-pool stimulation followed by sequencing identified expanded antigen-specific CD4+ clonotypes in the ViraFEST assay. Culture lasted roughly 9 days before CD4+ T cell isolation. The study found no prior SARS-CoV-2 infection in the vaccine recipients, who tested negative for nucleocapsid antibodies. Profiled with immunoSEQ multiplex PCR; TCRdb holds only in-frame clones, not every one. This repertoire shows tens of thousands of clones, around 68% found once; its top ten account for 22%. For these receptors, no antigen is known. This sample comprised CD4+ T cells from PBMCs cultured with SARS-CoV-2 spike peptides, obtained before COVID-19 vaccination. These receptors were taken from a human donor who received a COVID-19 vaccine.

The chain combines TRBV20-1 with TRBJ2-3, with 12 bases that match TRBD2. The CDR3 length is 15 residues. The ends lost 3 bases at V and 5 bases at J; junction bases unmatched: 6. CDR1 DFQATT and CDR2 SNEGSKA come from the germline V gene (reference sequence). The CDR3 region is CSASHLAGGIDTQYF. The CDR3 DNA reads TGCAGTGCTAGTCATCTAGCGGGAGGGATAGATACGCAGTATTTT.

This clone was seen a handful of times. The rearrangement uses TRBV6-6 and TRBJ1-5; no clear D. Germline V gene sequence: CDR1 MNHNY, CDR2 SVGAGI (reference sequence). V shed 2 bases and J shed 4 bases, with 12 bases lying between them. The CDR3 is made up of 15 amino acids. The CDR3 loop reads CASSYGRLANQPQHF. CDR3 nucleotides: TGTGCCAGCAGTTACGGCAGGTTAGCAAATCAGCCCCAGCATTTT.

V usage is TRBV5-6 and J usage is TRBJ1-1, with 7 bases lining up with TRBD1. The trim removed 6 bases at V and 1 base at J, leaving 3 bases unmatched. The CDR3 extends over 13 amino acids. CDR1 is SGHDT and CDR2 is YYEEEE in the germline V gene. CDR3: CASNGQENTEAFF. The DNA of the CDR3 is TGTGCCAGCAACGGACAGGAGAACACTGAAGCTTTCTTT.

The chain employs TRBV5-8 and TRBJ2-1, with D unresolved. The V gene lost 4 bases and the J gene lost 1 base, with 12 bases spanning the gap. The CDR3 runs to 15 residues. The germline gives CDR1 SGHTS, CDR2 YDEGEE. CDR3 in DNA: TGTGCCAGCAGCCCCCAGTCGTGGTCCTACAATGAGCAGTTCTTC. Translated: CASSPQSWSYNEQFF.

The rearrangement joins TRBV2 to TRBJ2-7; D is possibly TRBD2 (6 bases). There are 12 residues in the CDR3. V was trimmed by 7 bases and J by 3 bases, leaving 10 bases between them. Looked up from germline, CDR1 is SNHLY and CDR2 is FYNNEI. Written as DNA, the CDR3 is TGTGCCAGCACGGGGAGGAGCTACGAGCAGTACTTC. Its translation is CASTGRSYEQYF.

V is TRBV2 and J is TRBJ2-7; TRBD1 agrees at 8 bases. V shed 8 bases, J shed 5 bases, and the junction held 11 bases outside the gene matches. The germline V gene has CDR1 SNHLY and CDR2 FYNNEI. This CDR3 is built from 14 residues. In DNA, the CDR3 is TGTGCCAGCGAGGAGAGGACAGGGTTCCACGAGCAGTACTTC. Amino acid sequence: CASEERTGFHEQYF.

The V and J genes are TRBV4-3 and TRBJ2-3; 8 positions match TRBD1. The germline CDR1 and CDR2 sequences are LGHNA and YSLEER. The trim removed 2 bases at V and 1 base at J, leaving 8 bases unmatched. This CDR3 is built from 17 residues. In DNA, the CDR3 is TGCGCCAGCAGCCAAACACAGGGGGGAAGGCGCACAGATACGCAGTATTTT. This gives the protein CASSQTQGGRRTDTQYF.

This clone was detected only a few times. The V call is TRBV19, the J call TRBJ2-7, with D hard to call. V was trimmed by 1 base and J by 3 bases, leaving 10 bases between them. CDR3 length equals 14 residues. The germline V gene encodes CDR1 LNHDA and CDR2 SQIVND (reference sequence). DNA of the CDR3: TGTGCCAGTAGTATAGGACCCTCTAACTACGAGCAGTACTTC. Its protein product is CASSIGPSNYEQYF.

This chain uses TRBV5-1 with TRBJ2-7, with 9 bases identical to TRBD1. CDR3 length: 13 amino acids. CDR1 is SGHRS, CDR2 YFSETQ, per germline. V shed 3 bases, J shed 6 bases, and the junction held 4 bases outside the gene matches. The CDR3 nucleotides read TGCGCCAGCAGCTGGGACAGGGTAGGCGAGCAGTACTTC. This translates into CASSWDRVGEQYF.

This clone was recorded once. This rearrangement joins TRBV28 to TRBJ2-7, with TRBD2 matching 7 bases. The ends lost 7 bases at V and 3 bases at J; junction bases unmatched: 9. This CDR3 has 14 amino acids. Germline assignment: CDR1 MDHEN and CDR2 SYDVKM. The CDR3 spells CASTTPSGFYEQYF. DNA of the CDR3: TGTGCCAGCACCACCCCTAGCGGCTTCTACGAGCAGTACTTC.

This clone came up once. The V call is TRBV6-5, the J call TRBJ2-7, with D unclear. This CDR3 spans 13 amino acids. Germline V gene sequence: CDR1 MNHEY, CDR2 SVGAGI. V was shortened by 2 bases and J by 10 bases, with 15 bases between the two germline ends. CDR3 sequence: CASSYPDQILQYF. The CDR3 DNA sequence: TGTGCCAGCAGTTACCCTGACCAAATTTTACAGTACTTC.

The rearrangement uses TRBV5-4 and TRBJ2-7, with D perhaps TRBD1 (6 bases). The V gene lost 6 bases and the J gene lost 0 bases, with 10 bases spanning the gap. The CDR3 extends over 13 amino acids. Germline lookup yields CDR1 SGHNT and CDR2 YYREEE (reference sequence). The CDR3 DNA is TGTGCCAGCACAGGGGTGGGCTCCTACGAGCAGTACTTC. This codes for CASTGVGSYEQYF. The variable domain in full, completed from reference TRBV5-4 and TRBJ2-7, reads ETGVTQSPTHLIKTRGQQVTLRCSSQSGHNTVSWYQQALGQGPQFIFQYYREEENGRGNFPPRFSGLQFPNYSSELNVNALELDDSALYLCASTGVGSYEQYFGPGTRLTVT.

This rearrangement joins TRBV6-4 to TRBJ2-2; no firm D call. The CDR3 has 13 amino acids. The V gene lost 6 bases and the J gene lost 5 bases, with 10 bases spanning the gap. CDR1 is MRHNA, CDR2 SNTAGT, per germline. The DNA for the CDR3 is TGTGCCAGCAGCTCTCTGGCGACCGGGGAGCTGTTTTTT. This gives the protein CASSSLATGELFF.

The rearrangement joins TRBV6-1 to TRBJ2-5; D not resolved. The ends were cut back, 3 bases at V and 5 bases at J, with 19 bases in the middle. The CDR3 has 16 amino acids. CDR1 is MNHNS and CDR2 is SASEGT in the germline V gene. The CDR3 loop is CASSDARSRSRETQYF. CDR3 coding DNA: TGTGCCAGCAGTGATGCCCGGTCGAGAAGCCGGGAGACCCAGTACTTC.